This TCR beta chain was captured in a study of blood T cells in healthy people across ages. Broader study findings: Higher naive T cell percentage went strongly together with higher TCR beta diversity.

A sample-barcoded 5' primer and a J-beta primer mix were used in a second PCR of roughly 7 to 12 cycles. TCRdb recomputed calls from the 5' RACE reads with MiXCR, one row per CDR3 protein. Seen here are roughly 700,000 distinct CDR3 sequences, approximately 25% observed once, and the top ten hold 9.4%. This CDR3 is built from 15 residues. CDR1 DFQATT and CDR2 SNEGSKA come from the germline V gene (reference sequence). V lost 0 bases, J lost 4 bases, and 16 bases lay in between. Points on this clonotype: Antigen specificity is unknown.

The sample was also linked to a second study, of T cells of mothers and their children.

The J gene is TRBJ2-7, the V gene TRBV20-1; the D gene is possibly TRBD1 (7 bases). This TCR was recovered from a boy between 10 and 17 years old in good health. The material sequenced was blood. CDR3 DNA: TGCAGTGCTAGAGATAGGGTCAGGGGGGCATACGAGCAGTACTTC. Protein: CSARDRVRGAYEQYF.